This T cell receptor (beta chain) is drawn from a study of spatial heterogeneity in lung cancer (dated by TCRdb to 2018 to 2020). For the wider study: Beta-chain transcripts were consistently detected in greater numbers than alpha-chain transcripts, which likely reflected higher beta-chain transcript abundance. TCR repertoire features were related to nonsynonymous mutation counts determined by whole-exome sequencing of tumor tissue. In the raw uncorrected reads, each unique combination of TCR and UMI appeared more than ten times on average. At surgery, both alpha and beta chains were TCR-sequenced in roughly 200 tumor regions, approximately 64 matched nontumor lung samples and some 56 PBMC samples. In non-small cell lung cancer, the study made a quantitative comparison of TCR alpha and beta repertoires among multiple tumor regions, matched nontumor lung and blood.

What the study reported, not specific to this receptor: Ubiquitous expanded tumor TCRs were found in blood more often at tumor resection than at routine follow-up. Additional single-cell paired TCR alpha and beta sequencing was considered necessary to confirm, at a functional level, the hypothesis that regional TCRs recognize regional mutations.

The time point label corresponds to: sample taken at primary tumor resection. For TCR sequencing, whole RNA was extracted from tumor and nontumor lung tissue, or from cryopreserved PBMC samples, and no cell sorting was done. Samples were obtained from 72 patients with early-stage, untreated non-small cell lung cancer from the lung TRACERx cohort. A patient was chosen for TCR sequencing only when enough RNA was available from at least two tumor regions. There are a few counts of this clonotype. Which antigen it targets is not known. No much larger clone is present one base from it, and per-base qualities are unavailable. The CDR3 holds 14 amino acids from the cysteine to the phenylalanine. Only CDR3 DNA is held: 42 bases, read in frame from base 1. Germline trimming amounts to 4 bases on V and 1 base on J, with 4 as the count of junction bases outside the gene matches. Based on the germline V gene, the CDR1 and CDR2 sequences are SGDLS and YYNGEE.

Libraries were made using 5' RACE. The data were produced on a NextSeq 500. To allow correction of PCR and sequencing errors, the TCR library protocol tagged every TCR cDNA molecule with a unique molecular identifier. The source study handled its data this way. TCR identification, UMI-based error correction and CDR3 extraction were performed with Decombinator tools. TCRs above a frequency of 2 per 1,000, corresponding to the top 1% of the tumor frequency distribution, were defined as expanded. Each repertoire was subsampled 100 times to 5,000 TCRs, after which Renyi diversity was computed with the R vegan package. CDR3 similarity networks were built from amino acid triplet string-kernel similarity, connecting CDR3s with pairwise similarity above 0.82. The public sequencing data were trimmed at Q25 with fastp and processed into clonotypes with MiXCR by TCRdb, which kept only in-frame beta chains. CDR3 protein sequences are deduplicated, and each keeps its most common genes and DNA. In this record, the V and J calls reflect TCRdb's handling and not the investigators' own analysis. Here the sample has tens of thousands of distinct CDR3 sequences; approximately 12% occur a single time. The leading ten clones occupy about 41% of the sample.

Here the chain combines TRBV9 and TRBJ2-5, with 7 bases in between that match TRBD1. The sample in question was PBMCs, obtained at surgery. This TCR was recovered from a male donor with early-stage non-small cell lung cancer. The CDR3 is CASSPTGSQETQYF. The nucleotide sequence reads as follows: TGTGCCAGCAGCCCGACAGGGAGCCAAGAGACCCAGTACTTC.